The T cell receptor beta chain described here comes from a study of blood T cell repertoires in COVID-19 (dated by TCRdb to about 2020). With respect to the entire study: Samples from collaborators originated in the United States, Italy and Spain and spanned both the acute and convalescent phases of COVID-19. The prospective study material was composed of cDNA or gDNA derived from T cells, B-cell-depleted T cells, or PBMCs. Deeply sampled blood TCRbeta repertoires from subjects exposed to, actively infected with, or recovered from COVID-19 were included in the dataset. The repertoires were released in a freely available public database meant as a resource for research on the immune response to SARS-CoV-2. Samples came from the ongoing ImmuneRACE study (first 160 participants) plus 1,254 subjects from 6 global collaborators. Nearly every sample came with metadata listing a de-identified subject ID, COVID-19 status, age in years and sex. Where available, HLA class I and class II types were taken from metadata supplied by the sample provider and were not determined by assay-based typing. Paper-wide results and their limitations: The amount of clinical and demographic metadata varied by source and participant and was provided uncurated.

V is shortened by 11 bases, J by 0 bases, and the region joining them spans 8 bases. The germline V gene sets CDR1 to MGHDK and CDR2 to SYGVNS. From its cysteine to its phenylalanine, the CDR3 spans 12 amino acids. Only CDR3 DNA remains: 36 bases, in frame from the first base. This clone was recorded only once. Its antigen is still unknown. Within one base of it there is no much larger clone, and no base qualities were kept. The immunoSEQ Assay, a bias-controlled multiplex PCR, was used to amplify TCRbeta CDR3 regions from genomic DNA. Turning to the authors' computational methods: Within the assay, amplification of reference gene primers was used to estimate how many nucleated cells each sample contained. Sequence reads were collapsed and filtered to measure the absolute abundance of every unique TCRbeta CDR3 rearrangement. For each sample, productive Simpson clonality was calculated as the square root of Simpson's diversity index across productive rearrangements. TCRdb limited this immuneACCESS table to in-frame rearrangements with V and J called. A share of clones is missing; checked studies link under half to unresolved V genes, and the rest is unexplained. The V and J calls and clone size come from that table; D and trimming were worked out from the DNA. This sample is represented by 80,000 or so clones; more than 65% of them were singletons. Less than 15% of the sample comes from the top ten.

Whole blood was collected in K2EDTA tubes by collaborating institutions according to the institutions' own protocols. For TCRbeta analysis, collaborators shipped samples as frozen whole blood, isolated PBMCs, or DNA extracted from either of those sample types. This receptor was identified in a man older than 75 with acute or convalescent COVID-19. Recombination joined TRBV25-1 with TRBJ1-5; TRBD1 is possibly the D segment (5 matching bases). The specimen sequenced was peripheral blood. The DNA sequence follows: TGTGCCGGGGGGAATAGCAATCAGCCCCAGCATTTT. This encodes CAGGNSNQPQHF. With the rest looked up from the reference TRBV25-1 and TRBJ1-5 genes rather than sequenced, the full variable domain is EADIYQTPRYLVIGTGKKITLECSQTMGHDKMYWYQQDPGMELHLIHYSYGVNSTEKGDLSSESTVSRIRTEHFPLTLESARPSHTSQYLCAGGNSNQPQHFGDGTRLSIL.